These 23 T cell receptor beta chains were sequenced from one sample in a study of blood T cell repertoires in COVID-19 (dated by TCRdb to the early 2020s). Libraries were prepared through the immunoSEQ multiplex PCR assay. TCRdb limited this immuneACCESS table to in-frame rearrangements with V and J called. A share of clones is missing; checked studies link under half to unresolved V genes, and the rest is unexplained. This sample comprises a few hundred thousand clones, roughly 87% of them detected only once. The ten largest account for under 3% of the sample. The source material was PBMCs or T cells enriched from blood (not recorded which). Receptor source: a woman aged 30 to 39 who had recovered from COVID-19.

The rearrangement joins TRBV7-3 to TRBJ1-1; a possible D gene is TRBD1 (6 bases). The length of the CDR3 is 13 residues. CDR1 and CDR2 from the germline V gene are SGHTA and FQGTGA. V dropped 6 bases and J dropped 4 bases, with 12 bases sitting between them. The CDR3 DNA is TGTGCCAGCAGAGGGGGTTCGGGCACTGAAGCTTTCTTT. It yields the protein CASRGGSGTEAFF.

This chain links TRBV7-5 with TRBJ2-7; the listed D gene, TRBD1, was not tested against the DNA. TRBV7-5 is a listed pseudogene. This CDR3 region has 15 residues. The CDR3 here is CARSHPRDRGPLQYF. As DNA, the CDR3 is TGTGCCAGAAGCCACCCCCGGGACAGGGGACCTCTACAGTACTTC.

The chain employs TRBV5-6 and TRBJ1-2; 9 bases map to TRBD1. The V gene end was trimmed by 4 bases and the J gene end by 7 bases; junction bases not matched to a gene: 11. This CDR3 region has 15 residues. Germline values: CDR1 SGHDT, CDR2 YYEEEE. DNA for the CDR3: TGTGCCAGCAGCCCCTGGGACAGGGAGGCGAGTGGCTACACCTTC. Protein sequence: CASSPWDREASGYTF.

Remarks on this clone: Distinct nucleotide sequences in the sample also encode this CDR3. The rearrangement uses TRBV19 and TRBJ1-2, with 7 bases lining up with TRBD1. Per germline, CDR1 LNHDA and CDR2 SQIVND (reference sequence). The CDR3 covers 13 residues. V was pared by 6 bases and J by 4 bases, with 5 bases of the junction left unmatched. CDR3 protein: CASSRDSLYGYTF. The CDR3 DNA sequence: TGTGCCAGTAGCCGGGACAGCCTCTATGGCTACACCTTC.

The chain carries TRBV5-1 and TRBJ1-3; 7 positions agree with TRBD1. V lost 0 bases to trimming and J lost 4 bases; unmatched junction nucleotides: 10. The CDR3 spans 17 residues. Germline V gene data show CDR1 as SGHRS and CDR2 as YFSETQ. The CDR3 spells CASSLASGQVSGNTIYF. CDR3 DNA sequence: TGCGCCAGCAGCTTGGCGTCAGGACAGGTCAGCGGAAACACCATATATTTT.

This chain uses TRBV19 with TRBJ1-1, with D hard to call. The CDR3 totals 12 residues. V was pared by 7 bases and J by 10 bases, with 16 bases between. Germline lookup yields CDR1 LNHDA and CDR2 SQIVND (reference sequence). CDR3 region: CASIAAGRRAFF. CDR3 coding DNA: TGTGCCAGTATCGCGGCGGGTCGGAGAGCTTTCTTT.

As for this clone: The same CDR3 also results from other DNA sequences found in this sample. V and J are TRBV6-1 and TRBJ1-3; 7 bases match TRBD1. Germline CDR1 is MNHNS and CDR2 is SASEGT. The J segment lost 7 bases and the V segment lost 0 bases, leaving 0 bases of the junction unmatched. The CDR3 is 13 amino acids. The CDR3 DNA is TGTGCCAGCAGTGAAGCCAGGGGGAACACCATATATTTT. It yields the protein CASSEARGNTIYF.

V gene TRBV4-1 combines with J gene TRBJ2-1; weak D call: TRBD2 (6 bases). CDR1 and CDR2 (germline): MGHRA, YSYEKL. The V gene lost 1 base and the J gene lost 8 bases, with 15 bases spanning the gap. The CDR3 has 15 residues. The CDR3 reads CASSQGPWEAYEQFF. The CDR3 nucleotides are TGCGCCAGCAGCCAAGGACCTTGGGAGGCCTATGAGCAGTTCTTC.

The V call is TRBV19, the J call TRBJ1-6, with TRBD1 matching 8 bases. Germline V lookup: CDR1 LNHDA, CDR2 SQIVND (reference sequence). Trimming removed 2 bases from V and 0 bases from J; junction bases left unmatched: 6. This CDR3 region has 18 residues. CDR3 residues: CASSIQLGTGSYNSPLHF. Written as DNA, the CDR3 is TGTGCCAGTAGTATACAGCTCGGGACAGGCTCCTATAATTCACCCCTCCACTTT.

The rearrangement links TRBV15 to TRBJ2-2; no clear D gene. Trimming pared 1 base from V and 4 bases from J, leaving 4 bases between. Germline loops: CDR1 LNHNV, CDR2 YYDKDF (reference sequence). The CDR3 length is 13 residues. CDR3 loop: CATSRVLTGELFF. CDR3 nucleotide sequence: TGTGCCACCAGCAGAGTACTCACCGGGGAGCTGTTTTTT.

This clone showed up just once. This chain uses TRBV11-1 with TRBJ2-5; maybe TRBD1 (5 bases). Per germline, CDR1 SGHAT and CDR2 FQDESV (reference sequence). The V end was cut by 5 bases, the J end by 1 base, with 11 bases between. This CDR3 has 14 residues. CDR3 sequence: CASSTQGVQETQYF. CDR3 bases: TGTGCCAGCAGCACCCAAGGGGTCCAAGAGACCCAGTACTTC.

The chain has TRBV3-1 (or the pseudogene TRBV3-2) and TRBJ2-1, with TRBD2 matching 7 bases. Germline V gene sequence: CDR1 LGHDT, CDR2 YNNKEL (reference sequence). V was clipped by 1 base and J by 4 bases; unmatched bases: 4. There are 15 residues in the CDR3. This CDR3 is CASSQGAGPYNEQFF. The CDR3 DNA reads TGTGCCAGCAGCCAAGGAGCGGGACCTTACAATGAGCAGTTCTTC.

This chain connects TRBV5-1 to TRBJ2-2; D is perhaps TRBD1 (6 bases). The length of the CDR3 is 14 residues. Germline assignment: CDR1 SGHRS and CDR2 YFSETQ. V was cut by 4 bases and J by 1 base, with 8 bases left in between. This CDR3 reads CASSTGQNTGELFF. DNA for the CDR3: TGCGCCAGCAGCACGGGACAGAACACCGGGGAGCTGTTTTTT.

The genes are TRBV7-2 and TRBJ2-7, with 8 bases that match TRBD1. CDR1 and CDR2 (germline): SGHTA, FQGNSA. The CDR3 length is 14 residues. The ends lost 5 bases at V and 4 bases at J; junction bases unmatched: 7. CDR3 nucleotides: TGTGCCAGCAGCCCAGACAGGGGCTGGTACGAGCAGTACTTC. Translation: CASSPDRGWYEQYF.

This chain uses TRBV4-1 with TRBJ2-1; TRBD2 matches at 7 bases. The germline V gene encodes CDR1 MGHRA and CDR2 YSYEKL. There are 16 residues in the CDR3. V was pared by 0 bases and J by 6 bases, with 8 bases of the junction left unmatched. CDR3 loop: CASSQDEGGGGNEQFF. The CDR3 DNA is TGCGCCAGCAGCCAAGATGAGGGAGGCGGGGGCAATGAGCAGTTCTTC.

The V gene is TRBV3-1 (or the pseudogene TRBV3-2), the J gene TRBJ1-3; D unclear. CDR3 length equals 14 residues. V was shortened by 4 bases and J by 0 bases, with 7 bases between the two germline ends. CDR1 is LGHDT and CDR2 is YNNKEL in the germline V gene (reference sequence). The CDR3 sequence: CASSLLVSGNTIYF. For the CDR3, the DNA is TGTGCCAGCAGCCTTCTTGTCTCTGGAAACACCATATATTTT.

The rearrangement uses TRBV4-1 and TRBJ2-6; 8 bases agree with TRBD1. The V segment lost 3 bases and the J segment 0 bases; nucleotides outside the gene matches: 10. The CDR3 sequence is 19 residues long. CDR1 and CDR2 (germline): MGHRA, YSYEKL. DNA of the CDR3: TGCGCCAGCAGCCACCCTGGGGGGACAGGAAGCTCTGGGGCCAACGTCCTGACTTTC. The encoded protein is CASSHPGGTGSSGANVLTF.

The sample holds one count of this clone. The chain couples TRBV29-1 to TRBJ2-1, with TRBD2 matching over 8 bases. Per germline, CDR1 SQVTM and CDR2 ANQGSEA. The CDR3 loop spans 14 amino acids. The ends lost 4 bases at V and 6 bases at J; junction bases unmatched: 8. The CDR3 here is CSVGAGGAFNEQFF. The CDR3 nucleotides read TGCAGCGTTGGGGCCGGGGGGGCCTTCAATGAGCAGTTCTTC.

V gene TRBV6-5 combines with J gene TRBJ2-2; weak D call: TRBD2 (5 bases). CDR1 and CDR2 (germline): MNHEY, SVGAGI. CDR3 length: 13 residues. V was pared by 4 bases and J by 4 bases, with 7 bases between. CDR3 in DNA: TGTGCCAGCAGTTTGAGCGGCACCGGGGAGCTGTTTTTT. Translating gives CASSLSGTGELFF.

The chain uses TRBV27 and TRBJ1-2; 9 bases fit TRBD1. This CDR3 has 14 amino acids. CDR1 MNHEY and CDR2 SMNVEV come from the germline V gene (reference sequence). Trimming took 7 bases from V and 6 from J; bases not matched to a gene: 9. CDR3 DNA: TGTGCCAGCACTCCGACAGGGGGGTCGGATGGCTACACCTTC. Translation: CASTPTGGSDGYTF.

The CDR3 protein is CATSRGAVDEQFF. DNA for the CDR3: TGTGCCACCAGCAGGGGGGCGGTCGATGAGCAGTTCTTC. V is TRBV24-1 and J is TRBJ2-1, with a tentative D call TRBD1 (7 bases). This CDR3 contains 13 residues. Trimming stripped 7 bases from V and 8 bases from J, with 14 bases between. CDR1 is KGHDR and CDR2 is SFDVKD in the germline V gene.

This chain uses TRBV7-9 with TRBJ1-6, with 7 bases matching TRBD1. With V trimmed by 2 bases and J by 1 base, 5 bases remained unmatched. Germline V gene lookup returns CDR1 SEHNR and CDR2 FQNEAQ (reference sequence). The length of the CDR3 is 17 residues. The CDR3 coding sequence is TGTGCCAGCAGCTTATGGGGCAGGGGGTCCTATAATTCACCCCTCCACTTT. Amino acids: CASSLWGRGSYNSPLHF.

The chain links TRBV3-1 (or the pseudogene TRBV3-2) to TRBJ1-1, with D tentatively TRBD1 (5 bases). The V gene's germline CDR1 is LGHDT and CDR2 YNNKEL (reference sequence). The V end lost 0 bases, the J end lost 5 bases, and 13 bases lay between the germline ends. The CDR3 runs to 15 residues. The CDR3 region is CASSQDGDGGTEAFF. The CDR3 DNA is TGTGCCAGCAGCCAAGATGGGGACGGGGGAACTGAAGCTTTCTTT.